This entry lists 13 T cell receptor beta chains sequenced from one sample in a study of blood T cell repertoires in COVID-19 (TCRdb year 2020). Library preparation used the immunoSEQ multiplex PCR assay. Imported from immuneACCESS, the table was reduced by TCRdb to in-frame sequences with V and J called. These copies leave out some clones; in studies compared against another copy, an unresolved V gene accounts for under half, and the cause of the remainder is not known. The sample contains around 94,000 clones, roughly 85% of them found a single time. The ten largest clonotypes hold roughly 2% of the sample. Sequencing used peripheral blood. The receptors originated from a man aged 50 to 60 with active COVID-19.

The J gene is TRBJ2-2, the V gene TRBV2; 11 bases fit TRBD1. The J segment lost 4 bases and the V segment lost 8 bases, leaving 9 bases of the junction unmatched. In germline, CDR1 is SNHLY, CDR2 FYNNEI. The CDR3 has 16 amino acids. The CDR3 region has the DNA TGTGCCAGCCATGCCTTGGGGACAGGGGGCACCGGGGAGCTGTTTTTT. This translates into CASHALGTGGTGELFF.

This chain joins TRBV15 and TRBJ1-2, with D tentatively TRBD1 (6 bases). The CDR3 loop spans 18 amino acids. The ends were cut back, 4 bases at V and 8 bases at J, with 29 bases in the middle. Germline V gene lookup returns CDR1 LNHNV and CDR2 YYDKDF (reference sequence). Written as DNA, the CDR3 is TGTGCCACCAGCATCCCGATCTTTAAGGGGGGGGCGAAGTACGGCTACACCTTC. Translation: CATSIPIFKGGAKYGYTF.

The V and J genes are TRBV4-1 and TRBJ2-3; D may be TRBD2 (7 bases). Germline-derived CDR1 and CDR2 are MGHRA and YSYEKL. The CDR3 totals 18 residues. With 0 bases removed from V and 1 base from J, the gap between germline ends came to 17 bases. The CDR3 sequence is CASSQDGGGYLGTDTQYF. In DNA, the CDR3 is TGCGCCAGCAGCCAAGATGGCGGGGGCTACCTCGGCACAGATACGCAGTATTTT.

This clone showed up just a few times. The CDR3 reads CASGGDTQYF. Written as DNA, the CDR3 is TGTGCCAGCGGGGGGGATACGCAGTATTTT. This rearrangement joins TRBV6-5 to TRBJ2-3, with D tentatively TRBD2 (6 bases). CDR3 length: 10 amino acids. The V end lost 8 bases, the J end lost 6 bases, and 6 bases lay between the germline ends. Per germline, CDR1 MNHEY and CDR2 SVGAGI.

The chain uses TRBV6-5 and TRBJ1-5; unclear D gene. V gave up 5 bases and J gave up 2 bases, with 10 bases separating them. CDR1 and CDR2 (germline): MNHEY, SVGAGI. The CDR3 runs to 14 residues. The CDR3 reads CASSMWSGNQPQHF. CDR3 nucleotide sequence: TGTGCCAGCAGTATGTGGTCGGGCAATCAGCCCCAGCATTTT.

The gene calls are TRBV10-3 and TRBJ2-7; D perhaps matches TRBD1 (5 bases). Trimming shortened V by 7 bases and J by 5 bases, and 15 bases separated the two germline ends. Per the germline V gene, CDR1 is ENHRY and CDR2 is SYGVKD. The CDR3 sequence is 13 residues long. DNA of the CDR3: TGTGCCATCACACCTCAGGGTTCCGACGAGCAGTACTTC. Its protein is CAITPQGSDEQYF.

The CDR3 loop is CASSSGGNTDTQYF. CDR3 DNA: TGTGCCAGCAGCTCCGGGGGAAACACAGATACGCAGTATTTT. V is TRBV5-4 and J is TRBJ2-3; maybe TRBD2 (6 bases). The CDR3 is 14 residues long. Trimming left V 3 bases short and J 2 bases short, with 10 bases between. Germline CDR1 and CDR2: SGHNT and YYREEE (reference sequence).

The chain links TRBV19 to TRBJ1-2; D is undetermined. The CDR3 runs to 15 residues. CDR1 LNHDA and CDR2 SQIVND come from the germline V gene (reference sequence). V dropped 5 bases and J dropped 0 bases, with 13 bases sitting between them. The CDR3: CASSWAGGANYGYTF. The CDR3 nucleotides are TGTGCCAGTAGTTGGGCCGGAGGTGCTAACTATGGCTACACCTTC.

This clone was detected once. The chain couples TRBV7-4 to TRBJ1-2; TRBD1 matches 7 bases. V shed 5 bases, J shed 9 bases, and the junction held 18 bases outside the gene matches. The V gene's germline CDR1 is SGHVT and CDR2 SQSDAQ. The CDR3 sequence is 16 residues long. CDR3 amino acids: CASSPRRQGSEVSYTF. The CDR3 nucleotides are TGTGCCAGCAGCCCACGCCGACAGGGAAGTGAGGTTAGCTACACCTTC.

V usage is TRBV2 and J usage is TRBJ2-5; D is ambiguous. Germline assignment: CDR1 SNHLY and CDR2 FYNNEI. The ends were cut back, 4 bases at V and 5 bases at J, with 11 bases in the middle. The CDR3 extends over 13 amino acids. Here the CDR3 reads CASSVYSLETQYF. The CDR3 bases are TGTGCCAGCAGTGTTTACAGTCTGGAGACCCAGTACTTC.

The chain is built from TRBV7-2 and TRBJ1-5, with a tentative D call TRBD1 (5 bases). The germline V gene has CDR1 SGHTA and CDR2 FQGNSA. This CDR3 region has 14 residues. V gave up 10 bases and J gave up 1 base, with 14 bases separating them. CDR3 DNA: TGTGCCACATCCGGGGAGGGGAGCAATCAGCCCCAGCATTTT. Its translation is CATSGEGSNQPQHF.

The chain recombines TRBV6-5 with TRBJ1-2; 8 positions agree with TRBD1. Germline CDR1 MNHEY, CDR2 SVGAGI. CDR3 size: 13 residues. J was trimmed by 8 bases and V by 5 bases; bases with no gene match: 7. The CDR3 region is CASSTGQGWGYTF. The CDR3 DNA sequence: TGTGCCAGCAGTACAGGACAGGGCTGGGGCTACACCTTC.

This chain joins TRBV5-1 and TRBJ2-1; 7 positions agree with TRBD2. Germline loops: CDR1 SGHRS, CDR2 YFSETQ. The CDR3 sequence is 15 residues long. With V trimmed by 4 bases and J by 7 bases, 11 bases remained unmatched. As DNA, the CDR3 is TGCGCCAGCAGCCGACTGACAGAGGGAGGGAATGAGCAGTTCTTC. It translates to CASSRLTEGGNEQFF.